One and the same sample provided the 31 T cell receptor beta chains below, sequenced in a study of blood T cell repertoires in COVID-19 (dated by TCRdb to 2019 to 2021). Preparation of the library involved the immunoSEQ multiplex PCR assay. Imported from immuneACCESS, the table was reduced by TCRdb to in-frame sequences with V and J called. These copies leave out some clones; in studies compared against another copy, an unresolved V gene accounts for under half, and the cause of the remainder is not known. The sample includes some 390,000 clones, with roughly 86% observed a single time. Over 2% of the sample belongs to the ten largest clones. Sequencing input: peripheral blood. These receptors originate from an older woman with COVID-19, enrolled during active disease.

This clone was counted between two and nine times. The chain uses TRBV4-1 and TRBJ2-3; possibly TRBD1 for D (6 bases). Between the trimmed V and J ends, which lost 3 bases and 7 bases, there was a span of 11 bases. Germline CDR1 reads MGHRA; CDR2 reads YSYEKL. CDR3 size: 13 residues. CDR3 amino acids: CASSHEQGNTQYF. CDR3 DNA sequence: TGCGCCAGCAGCCATGAACAGGGAAATACGCAGTATTTT.

This chain links TRBV6-5 with TRBJ1-2, with D maybe TRBD1 (6 bases). V was shortened by 2 bases and J by 1 base, with 8 bases between the two germline ends. The V gene's germline CDR1 is MNHEY and CDR2 SVGAGI. The CDR3 sequence is 14 residues long. As DNA, the CDR3 is TGTGCCAGCAGTTACAACAGGGATAACTATGGCTACACCTTC. It is translated as CASSYNRDNYGYTF.

The chain uses TRBV6-5 and TRBJ2-7; D is unclear. The CDR3 loop spans 13 amino acids. CDR1 and CDR2 from the germline V gene are MNHEY and SVGAGI. V was trimmed by 6 bases and J by 0 bases, leaving 9 bases between them. CDR3 nucleotide sequence: TGTGCCAGCAGGTACCAGCGCTCCTACGAGCAGTACTTC. Its translation is CASRYQRSYEQYF.

The V and J genes are TRBV28 and TRBJ1-2; 8 bases map to TRBD1. CDR1 is MDHEN and CDR2 is SYDVKM in the germline V gene. The V gene end was trimmed by 3 bases and the J gene end by 3 bases; junction bases not matched to a gene: 6. CDR3 length: 15 residues. The CDR3 DNA reads as TGTGCCAGCAGTTTCCCAGGGGGCGCACACTATGGCTACACCTTC. This sequence encodes CASSFPGGAHYGYTF.

This clone was seen a handful of times. The rearrangement uses TRBV5-1 and TRBJ1-6; 8 bases fit TRBD1. Germline CDR1 SGHRS, CDR2 YFSETQ. This CDR3 has 15 residues. V gave up 2 bases and J gave up 9 bases; unmatched junction bases: 7. CDR3 protein: CASSFRQGSGSPLHF. The CDR3 DNA reads as TGCGCCAGCAGCTTTCGACAGGGGTCGGGTTCACCCCTCCACTTT.

V and J are TRBV7-9 and TRBJ2-4; 7 nucleotides match TRBD1. The CDR3 spans 15 residues. The V gene end was trimmed by 2 bases and the J gene end by 4 bases; junction bases not matched to a gene: 5. CDR1 and CDR2 from the germline V gene are SEHNR and FQNEAQ (reference sequence). This CDR3 is CASSLIWGQKNIQYF. CDR3 coding DNA: TGTGCCAGCAGCTTAATATGGGGACAGAAAAACATTCAGTACTTC.

This chain connects TRBV28 to TRBJ1-2; tentative D call: TRBD1 (6 bases). Per the germline V gene, CDR1 is MDHEN and CDR2 is SYDVKM. The V gene lost 3 bases and the J gene lost 2 bases, with 19 bases spanning the gap. The CDR3 covers 17 residues. The CDR3 is CASSFLSVGRGNYGYTF. Here the CDR3 DNA reads TGTGCCAGCAGTTTTCTGTCGGTCGGCAGGGGAAACTATGGCTACACCTTC.

CDR3 sequence: CASRPDRPPWALHF. The CDR3 DNA follows: TGTGCCAGCAGACCCGACAGACCTCCGTGGGCCCTCCACTTT. V and J are TRBV6-5 and TRBJ1-6, with a possible D match to TRBD1 (5 bases). The CDR3 is 14 amino acids. Trimming removed 6 bases from V and 14 bases from J, with 20 bases in between. The germline CDR1 and CDR2 sequences are MNHEY and SVGAGI.

The CDR3 protein is CASRRDRGAFEPDSPLHF. The CDR3 DNA follows: TGTGCCAGCAGGAGGGACAGGGGGGCCTTTGAGCCTGATTCACCCCTCCACTTT. The chain has TRBV27 and TRBJ1-6; 11 bases align to TRBD1. J lost 8 bases, V lost 6 bases, and 15 bases had no gene match. Germline V gene sequence: CDR1 MNHEY, CDR2 SMNVEV (reference sequence). This CDR3 comprises 18 residues.

This clone has just a few counts. The genes are TRBV10-3 and TRBJ1-1; maybe TRBD1 (6 bases). The CDR3 covers 14 residues. Germline CDR1 is ENHRY and CDR2 is SYGVKD. The ends were cut back, 6 bases at V and 5 bases at J, with 16 bases in the middle. CDR3 coding DNA: TGTGCCATCAGGGACAGAGCTTTATGGACTGAAGCTTTCTTT. Its protein product is CAIRDRALWTEAFF.

The chain is built from TRBV7-9 and TRBJ2-7, with 9 nucleotides matching TRBD2. There are 18 residues in the CDR3. V was pared by 5 bases and J by 4 bases, with 18 bases of the junction left unmatched. Germline-derived CDR1 and CDR2 are SEHNR and FQNEAQ (reference sequence). The CDR3 protein is CASSHQAGGPRQRYEQYF. The CDR3 DNA is TGTGCCAGCAGCCACCAAGCGGGGGGCCCCCGACAAAGATACGAGCAGTACTTC. Variable domain in full (rest from reference TRBV7-9 and TRBJ2-7): DTGVSQNPRHKITKRGQNVTFRCDPISEHNRLYWYRQTLGQGPEFLTYFQNEAQLEKSRLLSDRFSAERPKGSFSTLEIQRTEQGDSAMYLCASSHQAGGPRQRYEQYFGPGTRLTVT.

The chain carries TRBV13 and TRBJ1-4; TRBD1 agrees at 12 bases. Germline loops: CDR1 PRHDT, CDR2 FYEKMQ (reference sequence). J was trimmed by 8 bases and V by 5 bases; bases with no gene match: 6. This CDR3 is 15 amino acids long. The CDR3 sequence: CASSKGTGGGEKLFF. The CDR3 DNA sequence: TGTGCCAGCAGCAAAGGGACAGGGGGCGGCGAAAAACTGTTTTTT.

The chain couples TRBV10-1 to TRBJ1-1, with 7 bases fitting TRBD1. J gave up 2 bases and V 5 bases, and 8 bases lay outside the gene matches. The CDR3 totals 15 residues. Germline assignment: CDR1 WNHNN and CDR2 SYGVQD (reference sequence). The CDR3 loop is CASSPRQGLNTEAFF. CDR3 DNA sequence: TGCGCCAGCAGTCCTCGACAGGGATTAAACACTGAAGCTTTCTTT.

The chain couples TRBV30 to TRBJ1-1, with TRBD1 identical over 8 bases. Germline loops: CDR1 GTSNPN, CDR2 SVGIG (reference sequence). J was trimmed by 0 bases and V by 3 bases; bases with no gene match: 0. This CDR3 comprises 13 residues. In DNA, the CDR3 is TGTGCCTGGAGGGGACAGGTGAACACTGAAGCTTTCTTT. Amino acids: CAWRGQVNTEAFF. The full variable domain, with the rest looked up from reference TRBV30 and TRBJ1-1, is SQTIHQWPATLVQPVGSPLSLECTVEGTSNPNLYWYRQAAGRGLQLLFYSVGIGQISSEVPQNLSASRPQDRQFILSSKKLLLSDSGFYLCAWRGQVNTEAFFGQGTRLTVV.

Notes on this clone: One end of the junction does not line up with germline, which may come from a read error. The chain combines TRBV7-3 with TRBJ2-3; 9 nucleotides agree with TRBD2. In germline, CDR1 is SGHTA, CDR2 FQGTGA. This CDR3 is 14 amino acids long. The CDR3 protein is CASSSGTSRDTQYF. CDR3 nucleotide sequence: TGTGCCAGCAGCTCCGGGACTAGCAGAGATACGCAGTATTTT.

The V and J genes are TRBV2 and TRBJ2-4, with 7 bases lining up with TRBD1. After removal of 8 bases from V and 4 bases from J, the junction contained 2 bases not matched to a gene. Germline CDR1 is SNHLY and CDR2 is FYNNEI. The CDR3 runs to 12 residues. CDR3 nucleotides: TGTGCCAGCGGGACAGAGAAAAACATTCAGTACTTC. This encodes CASGTEKNIQYF.

The V gene is TRBV20-1, the J gene TRBJ1-6; a weak D match, TRBD1 (6 bases). V gave up 3 bases and J gave up 2 bases, with 14 bases separating them. The CDR3 sequence is 16 residues long. Germline V gene sequence: CDR1 DFQATT, CDR2 SNEGSKA (reference sequence). The CDR3 DNA reads as TGCAGTGCTAGTCAACCGACAGGTCCCTATAATTCACCCCTCCACTTT. Its translation is CSASQPTGPYNSPLHF.

The rearrangement joins TRBV5-1 to TRBJ2-1; 11 nucleotides align to TRBD2. The germline V gene encodes CDR1 SGHRS and CDR2 YFSETQ. The CDR3 totals 15 residues. V dropped 0 bases and J dropped 10; count of bases not matched to a gene: 6. In nucleotides, the CDR3 is TGCGCCAGCAGCTTGGCGGCTAGCGGGGGGACCGAGCAGTTCTTC. Protein sequence: CASSLAASGGTEQFF.

This sequence joins TRBV7-9 and TRBJ2-1, with TRBD2 as a possible D gene (6 bases). Trimming shortened V by 9 bases and J by 1 base, and 10 bases separated the two germline ends. CDR1 is SEHNR, CDR2 FQNEAQ, per germline (reference sequence). This CDR3 has 13 residues. The CDR3: CASGTESYNEQFF. In DNA form, the CDR3 reads TGTGCCAGTGGGACTGAATCCTACAATGAGCAGTTCTTC. Using reference TRBV7-9 and TRBJ2-1 for the parts outside the CDR3, the full variable domain is DTGVSQNPRHKITKRGQNVTFRCDPISEHNRLYWYRQTLGQGPEFLTYFQNEAQLEKSRLLSDRFSAERPKGSFSTLEIQRTEQGDSAMYLCASGTESYNEQFFGPGTRLTVL.

The V call is TRBV19, the J call TRBJ1-2, with D unresolved. V dropped 7 bases and J dropped 5 bases, with 17 bases sitting between them. This CDR3 has 14 residues. Germline CDR1 and CDR2: LNHDA and SQIVND (reference sequence). Here the CDR3 reads CASNGQPMSYGYTF. The CDR3 nucleotides read TGTGCCAGTAATGGGCAGCCTATGTCTTATGGCTACACCTTC.

The genes are TRBV6-5 and TRBJ1-5; 8 positions agree with TRBD1. This CDR3 is 16 amino acids long. Germline V gene lookup returns CDR1 MNHEY and CDR2 SVGAGI. Trimming at V came to 2 bases and at J to 4 bases, leaving 7 bases not matched to a gene. The chain's CDR3 is CASSYSGQGRNQPQHF. The CDR3, as DNA: TGTGCCAGCAGTTACAGCGGACAGGGTCGGAATCAGCCCCAGCATTTT.

The chain joins TRBV4-2 to TRBJ2-3, with 15 bases aligning to TRBD2. CDR1 and CDR2 (germline): LGHNA, YNFKEQ. The CDR3 totals 19 residues. V trimming: 2 bases; J trimming: 5 bases; junction bases outside the gene matches: 11. The CDR3 sequence is CASSQLTWTSGGAKDTQYF. CDR3 nucleotides: TGTGCCAGCAGCCAACTAACTTGGACTAGCGGGGGGGCTAAAGATACGCAGTATTTT.

The chain has TRBV5-1 and TRBJ1-1; D is possibly TRBD1 (5 bases). V lost 4 bases and J 11 bases, leaving 18 bases between the germline ends. In germline, CDR1 is SGHRS, CDR2 YFSETQ. The CDR3 spans 13 residues. This CDR3 is CASSEPGTFRAFF. CDR3 bases: TGCGCCAGCAGCGAGCCAGGGACTTTCCGGGCTTTCTTT. Complete variable domain (other parts from reference TRBV5-1 and TRBJ1-1): KAGVTQTPRYLIKTRGQQVTLSCSPISGHRSVSWYQQTPGQGLQFLFEYFSETQRNKGNFPGRFSGRQFSNSRSEMNVSTLELGDSALYLCASSEPGTFRAFFGQGTRLTVV.

The chain joins TRBV30 to TRBJ2-1; 15 positions match TRBD2. Trimming cost V 2 bases and J 10 bases; bases outside gene matches: 6. CDR3 length: 15 amino acids. CDR1 and CDR2 from the germline V gene are GTSNPN and SVGIG (reference sequence). The CDR3 loop is CAWSLGTSGGREQFF. CDR3 sequence (DNA): TGTGCCTGGAGTTTAGGGACTAGCGGGGGGAGAGAGCAGTTCTTC. Combining the CDR3 with reference TRBV30 and TRBJ2-1 gives the whole variable domain SQTIHQWPATLVQPVGSPLSLECTVEGTSNPNLYWYRQAAGRGLQLLFYSVGIGQISSEVPQNLSASRPQDRQFILSSKKLLLSDSGFYLCAWSLGTSGGREQFFGPGTRLTVL.

The J gene is TRBJ1-1, the V gene TRBV30; D uncertain. The CDR3 spans 14 residues. The germline V and J ends were trimmed by 4 bases and 1 base, with 13 bases remaining between them. Per germline, CDR1 GTSNPN and CDR2 SVGIG (reference sequence). CDR3 loop: CAWTRRIRNTEAFF. The CDR3 DNA reads as TGTGCCTGGACGCGGCGGATTAGGAACACTGAAGCTTTCTTT.

The chain employs TRBV27 and TRBJ1-1, with D tentatively TRBD1 (5 bases). V lost 7 bases and J 4 bases, leaving 16 bases between the germline ends. Looked up from germline, CDR1 is MNHEY and CDR2 is SMNVEV (reference sequence). The CDR3 consists of 14 residues. The CDR3 is CASNQRGRGTEAFF. The CDR3 nucleotides read TGTGCCAGCAACCAACGGGGGAGGGGCACTGAAGCTTTCTTT.

V gene TRBV4-1 combines with J gene TRBJ2-1, with TRBD2 identical over 16 bases. There are 20 residues in the CDR3. Germline loops: CDR1 MGHRA, CDR2 YSYEKL. V dropped 4 bases and J dropped 7; count of bases not matched to a gene: 16. CDR3 bases: TGCGCCAGCAGCCCAAGGGGTGGGACTAGCGGGGGGGCCTTCGGGAATGAGCAGTTCTTC. Amino acid sequence: CASSPRGGTSGGAFGNEQFF.

The chain uses TRBV9 and TRBJ2-2; perhaps TRBD1 as D (6 bases). Germline-derived CDR1 and CDR2 are SGDLS and YYNGEE. V lost 4 bases and J lost 0, with 10 bases in between. CDR3 size: 15 residues. The CDR3 DNA is TGTGCCAGCAGCCCGACAGGTTCGAACACCGGGGAGCTGTTTTTT. The encoded protein is CASSPTGSNTGELFF.

V usage is TRBV24-1 and J usage is TRBJ2-3; D not resolved. The CDR3 runs to 13 residues. Germline values: CDR1 KGHDR, CDR2 SFDVKD. The V end was cut by 4 bases, the J end by 2 bases, with 6 bases between. The CDR3 DNA sequence: TGTGCCACCAGTGACCCTAACACAGATACGCAGTATTTT. This encodes CATSDPNTDTQYF.

This chain uses TRBV7-9 with TRBJ2-3; D unclear. The V gene lost 5 bases and the J gene lost 0 bases, with 9 bases spanning the gap. Germline V CDR1 and CDR2: SEHNR, FQNEAQ (reference sequence). The CDR3 is 14 amino acids. In DNA, the CDR3 is TGTGCCAGCAGCCCAGTTTTCAGCACAGATACGCAGTATTTT. Translated: CASSPVFSTDTQYF.

The chain has TRBV5-1 and TRBJ2-7, with TRBD1 identical over 10 bases. Germline CDR1 is SGHRS and CDR2 is YFSETQ. Trimming removed 1 base from V and 4 bases from J; junction bases left unmatched: 5. The CDR3 covers 15 residues. CDR3 sequence: CASSLSGTGVYEQYF. Here the CDR3 DNA reads TGCGCCAGCAGCTTGAGCGGGACAGGGGTATACGAGCAGTACTTC.